The rows below give T cell receptor beta chains drawn from one sample of a study of technical replicates of blood from a few donors. The assay was immunoSEQ multiplex PCR, and TCRdb's table has in-frame clones only and misses some. The repertoire consists of 65,000 to 95,000 clones, with approximately 97% occurring once and the leading ten covering around 0.31%. The sample comprised T cells isolated from PBMCs. Receptor source: a human donor in good health. CDR3s include the opening cysteine and the closing phenylalanine or tryptophan. D genes are given only for firm matches. Rows give clone size only sometimes, using once, few, many, or a class for an expanded clone.

-,-,TRBJ2-5,TRBV19,CASSIIGQRSQETQYF,TGTGCCAGTAGTATAATCGGACAGCGTAGCCAAGAGACCCAGTACTTC
-,-,TRBJ1-5,TRBV7-8,CASSPTTGLANQPQHF,TGTGCCAGCAGCCCGACTACAGGGTTGGCTAATCAGCCCCAGCATTTT
-,-,TRBJ1-5,TRBV19,CASSGGVTSNQPQHF,TGTGCCAGTAGTGGGGGGGTTACGAGCAATCAGCCCCAGCATTTT
-,-,TRBJ1-5,TRBV2,CASSEAYSNQPQHF,TGTGCCAGCAGTGAAGCGTATAGCAATCAGCCCCAGCATTTT
TRBD2,once,TRBJ2-3,TRBV11-2,CASSLGLAGGTQYF,TGTGCCAGCAGCTTGGGACTAGCGGGAGGAACGCAGTATTTT
TRBD1,-,TRBJ2-7,TRBV7-3,CASSLSRRDRDGEQYF,TGTGCCAGCAGCTTATCGAGGAGGGACAGGGACGGTGAGCAGTACTTC
-,-,TRBJ1-4,TRBV5-1,CASSFGQINEKLFF,TGCGCCAGCAGCTTCGGACAGATTAATGAAAAACTGTTTTTT
-,-,TRBJ1-3,TRBV7-8,CASSLAAVSGNTIYF,TGTGCCAGCAGCTTAGCGGCGGTCTCTGGAAACACCATATATTTT
-,-,TRBJ1-2,TRBV4-2,CASSQRQNYGYTF,TGTGCCAGCAGCCAGAGGCAGAACTATGGCTACACCTTC
TRBD1,-,TRBJ1-2,TRBV7-3,CASSSQTGNNGYTF,TGTGCCAGCAGCTCCCAGACAGGGAATAACGGCTACACCTTC
-,-,TRBJ1-3,TRBV19,CASSIGATAYSGNTIYF,TGTGCCAGTAGTATAGGGGCCACGGCTTACTCTGGAAACACCATATATTTT
-,-,TRBJ1-1,TRBV7-8,CASSHIGGGEAFF,TGTGCCAGCAGCCATATCGGGGGGGGCGAAGCTTTCTTT
-,-,TRBJ2-3,TRBV30,CAWSLITDTQYF,TGTGCCTGGAGCTTAATCACAGATACGCAGTATTTT
TRBD1,-,TRBJ1-4,TRBV25-1,CASTDRGPPTNEKLFF,TGTGCCAGCACAGACAGGGGGCCTCCAACTAATGAAAAACTGTTTTTT
-,-,TRBJ1-1,TRBV14,CASSHRLVMNTEAFF,TGTGCCAGCAGCCACCGGTTGGTCATGAACACTGAAGCTTTCTTT
TRBD2,-,TRBJ2-7,TRBV4-1,CASSQGSGTNYEQYF,TGCGCCAGCAGCCAAGGGAGCGGGACTAACTACGAGCAGTACTTC
-,-,TRBJ2-5,TRBV11-2,CASSPGRETQYF,TGTGCCAGCAGCCCGGGGAGGGAGACCCAGTACTTC
TRBD1,-,TRBJ1-2,TRBV6-1,CASRPGGGTYGYTF,TGTGCCAGCAGGCCAGGGGGTGGAACCTATGGCTACACCTTC
-,-,TRBJ1-1,TRBV13,CASSPRGNTEAFF,TGTGCCAGCAGCCCCAGGGGGAACACTGAAGCTTTCTTT
-,-,TRBJ2-1,TRBV11-3,CASSTRDTYNEQFF,TGTGCCAGCAGCACCCGGGACACCTACAATGAGCAGTTCTTC
TRBD1,-,TRBJ1-1,TRBV2,CASSGIGQVNTEAFF,TGTGCCAGCAGTGGAATAGGACAGGTGAACACTGAAGCTTTCTTT
TRBD1,-,TRBJ1-4,TRBV7-3,CASSQAGQGLEKLFF,TGTGCCAGCAGCCAAGCGGGACAGGGTTTAGAAAAACTGTTTTTT
TRBD1,-,TRBJ2-7,TRBV5-5,CASSEGTASSYEQYF,TGTGCCAGCAGCGAGGGGACAGCGAGCTCCTACGAGCAGTACTTC
-,-,TRBJ2-7,TRBV5-6,CASSLIRESSYEQYF,TGTGCCAGCAGCTTGATCCGGGAGTCCTCCTACGAGCAGTACTTC
-,-,TRBJ2-1,TRBV27,CASSSPVGEQFF,TGTGCCAGCAGTTCCCCAGTCGGGGAGCAGTTCTTC
TRBD1,-,TRBJ2-1,TRBV6-1,CASSVQGVNEQFF,TGTGCCAGCAGTGTACAGGGGGTTAATGAGCAGTTCTTC
-,-,TRBJ1-1,TRBV30,CAWSPKSRGNTEAFF,TGTGCCTGGAGTCCGAAAAGTCGCGGTAACACTGAAGCTTTCTTT
TRBD2,once,TRBJ2-1,TRBV13,CASSLTSGNNEQFF,TGTGCCAGCAGCCTGACTAGCGGGAACAATGAGCAGTTCTTC
-,-,TRBJ1-4,TRBV6-6,CASSYSPDSGEKLFF,TGTGCCAGCAGTTATTCACCCGATTCCGGGGAGAAACTGTTTTTT
TRBD1,-,TRBJ1-4,TRBV6-5,CASTATGLNEKLFF,TGTGCCAGCACGGCGACAGGGCTTAATGAAAAACTGTTTTTT
-,-,TRBJ2-7,TRBV9,CASSAGQGSEQYF,TGTGCCAGCAGCGCCGGCCAGGGATCCGAGCAGTACTTC
TRBD2,-,TRBJ2-1,TRBV10-2,CASRPRGGNYNEQFF,TGCGCCAGCAGACCCCGGGGGGGGAACTACAATGAGCAGTTCTTC
-,-,TRBJ2-3,TRBV2,CASTGGDTDTQYF,TGTGCCAGCACGGGCGGGGACACAGATACGCAGTATTTT
TRBD1,-,TRBJ2-3,TRBV2,CASSENTGASTDTQYF,TGTGCCAGCAGCGAAAATACAGGGGCCAGCACAGATACGCAGTATTTT
TRBD1,-,TRBJ1-2,TRBV27,CASSLIASGGLGGYTF,TGTGCCAGCAGTTTAATAGCGTCAGGGGGCCTTGGCGGCTACACCTTC
-,-,TRBJ1-3,TRBV27,CASSFLSGNTIYF,TGTGCCAGCAGTTTCTTATCTGGAAACACCATATATTTT
-,-,TRBJ2-1,TRBV6-1,CASSDPRESSYNEQFF,TGTGCCAGCAGTGACCCGAGGGAGAGCTCCTACAATGAGCAGTTCTTC
TRBD1,once,TRBJ1-1,TRBV27,CASSLGTGIMTEAFF,TGTGCCAGCAGTCTAGGGACAGGGATTATGACTGAAGCTTTCTTT
-,-,TRBJ1-5,TRBV9,CASSFEDGGAQHF,TGTGCCAGCAGCTTTGAGGACGGGGGAGCCCAGCATTTT
-,-,TRBJ2-7,TRBV7-2,CASGGIVSYEQYF,TGTGCCAGCGGCGGGATCGTCTCCTACGAGCAGTACTTC
-,-,TRBJ2-1,TRBV27,CASSLWGEQFF,TGTGCCAGCAGTTTATGGGGCGAGCAGTTCTTC
-,once,TRBJ2-7,TRBV13,CASSPSGTESSYEQYF,TGTGCCAGCAGCCCCTCCGGGACTGAGAGCTCCTACGAGCAGTACTTC
-,-,TRBJ1-2,TRBV19,CASSLALTGGYTF,TGTGCCAGTAGCCTAGCCCTAACCGGGGGCTACACCTTC
TRBD2,-,TRBJ2-1,TRBV6-5,CASSYSTSLAGNEQFF,TGTGCCAGCAGTTACTCGACGAGCTTAGCGGGAAATGAGCAGTTCTTC
TRBD2,-,TRBJ2-2,TRBV27,CASSKTSGLNTGELFF,TGTGCCAGCAGCAAGACTAGCGGGCTTAACACCGGGGAGCTGTTTTTT
TRBD1,-,TRBJ1-4,TRBV6-1,CASSQTRGEKLFF,TGTGCCAGCAGTCAGACCAGGGGGGAAAAACTGTTTTTT
TRBD1,-,TRBJ2-7,TRBV5-1,CASSPGTGGLGYEQYF,TGCGCCAGCAGCCCGGGGACAGGGGGACTCGGCTACGAGCAGTACTTC
-,-,TRBJ1-4,TRBV30,CAWSVQAAGKLFF,TGTGCCTGGAGTGTACAGGCTGCGGGGAAACTGTTTTTT
TRBD2,-,TRBJ2-7,TRBV4-1,CASSQGHWEGYEQYF,TGCGCCAGCAGCCAAGGTCATTGGGAGGGCTACGAGCAGTACTTC
-,-,TRBJ1-4,TRBV2,CASSDIRATNEKLFF,TGTGCCAGCAGTGATATACGGGCAACTAATGAAAAACTGTTTTTT
TRBD1,-,TRBJ1-4,TRBV9,CASSRDRGYEKLFF,TGTGCCAGCAGCCGGGACAGGGGTTATGAAAAACTGTTTTTT
-,once,TRBJ2-7,TRBV4-3,CASSQGPGYEQYF,TGCGCCAGCAGCCAAGGACCAGGATACGAGCAGTACTTC
-,-,TRBJ2-7,TRBV28,CASSLPATGLGYEQYF,TGTGCCAGCAGTCTACCAGCGACAGGCTTAGGATACGAGCAGTACTTC